Each of the 2 T cell receptor beta chains below was sequenced from the same sample in a study of chemoradiotherapy in HPV16-positive cancers. The table came from immunoSEQ multiplex PCR; TCRdb's copy has only in-frame clones and leaves some out. This sample has about 6,600 clones, with less than 85% found just once. Sequencing was performed on tumor tissue, taken from a patient who underwent chemoradiotherapy. The receptors come from a human donor with HPV-associated anogenital cancer.

The V gene is TRBV4-3, the J gene TRBJ1-3; TRBD1 might be the D (5 bases). This CDR3 contains 16 residues. V was shortened by 5 bases and J by 4 bases, with 18 bases between the two germline ends. Germline CDR1 LGHNA, CDR2 YSLEER. This CDR3 reads CASSFKFLGGGNTIYF. CDR3 in DNA: TGCGCCAGCAGCTTCAAGTTCCTGGGGGGAGGAAACACCATATATTTT.

This chain connects TRBV7-3 to TRBJ2-7, with 8 bases matching TRBD1. The CDR3 has 15 amino acids. Germline CDR1 and CDR2: SGHTA and FQGTGA. V gave up 5 bases and J gave up 2 bases; unmatched junction bases: 8. CDR3 loop: CASSPSGTGTYEQYF. The DNA for the CDR3 is TGTGCCAGCAGCCCTTCCGGGACAGGTACCTACGAGCAGTACTTC.